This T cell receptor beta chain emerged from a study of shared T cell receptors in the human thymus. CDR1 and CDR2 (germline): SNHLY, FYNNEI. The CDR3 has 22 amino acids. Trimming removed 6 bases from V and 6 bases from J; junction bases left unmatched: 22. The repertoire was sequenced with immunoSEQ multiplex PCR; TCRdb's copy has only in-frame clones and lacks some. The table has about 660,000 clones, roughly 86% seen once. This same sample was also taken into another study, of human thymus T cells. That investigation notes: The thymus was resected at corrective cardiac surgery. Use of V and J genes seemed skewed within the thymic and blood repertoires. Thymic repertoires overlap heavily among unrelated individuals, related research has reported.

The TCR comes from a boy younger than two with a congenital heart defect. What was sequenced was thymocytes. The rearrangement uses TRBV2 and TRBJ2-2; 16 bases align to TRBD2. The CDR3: CASRGIRNGTSGRASPPGELFF. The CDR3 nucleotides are TGTGCCAGCAGAGGAATACGAAATGGGACTAGCGGGAGGGCCTCCCCCCCCGGGGAGCTGTTTTTT.